This T cell receptor beta chain was obtained from a study of identical twins. This clonotype was detected many times. CDR1 is SGDLS, CDR2 YYNGEE, per germline. The CDR3 covers 13 residues. V was shortened by 0 bases and J by 5 bases, with 5 bases between the two germline ends. Each CDR3 protein gets one entry after TCRdb re-called the 5' RACE reads with MiXCR. The sample contains 300,000 to 400,000 distinct CDR3 sequences, roughly 10% of which appear only once. The chain links TRBV9 to TRBJ2-2, with D uncertain. This TCR was sampled from a woman in her fifties or sixties in good health. Specimen: naive T cells sorted from blood. CDR3 residues: CASSVGVTGELFF. In DNA form, the CDR3 reads TGTGCCAGCAGCGTAGGCGTAACCGGGGAGCTGTTTTTT.